A single TCR beta chain is shown here with its context. Antigen specificity is unknown. The sample carries other DNA sequences with the same CDR3. Naive-designated CD8 cells lacked CD45RO, were positively enriched for CCR7, and omitted terminally differentiated effector memory CD45RA+ cells. Everyone who donated was a Caucasian adult who lived in Nashville, Tennessee. This sample is drawn from a study of shared clonotypes between healthy human individuals. Background on the study: Each donor's CD8 memory used one plate, CD8 naive two, each CD4 subset three.

Genomic DNA (from each subset) was split evenly across several immunoSEQ plates. Libraries were prepared by immunoSEQ multiplex PCR; TCRdb keeps only in-frame clonotypes and omits some of them. The repertoire holds about 2.1 million clones, with about 93% as singletons. Notes on the study in general: Shared across a handful of donors were around 5% of the naive CD4 clonotypes.

Sequenced material: naive CD8+ T cells from PBMCs. This TCR was sampled from a man aged 18 to 29 in good health. Some clones in this sample may be carry-over from other donors' samples.

CDR3 in amino acids: CASSQRQGAGEQYF. For the CDR3, the DNA is TGCGCCAGCAGCCAGAGACAGGGGGCTGGGGAGCAGTACTTC. The chain has TRBV4-1 and TRBJ2-7; 10 positions match TRBD1. This CDR3 is 14 amino acids long. Germline V gene lookup returns CDR1 MGHRA and CDR2 YSYEKL. Trimming removed 3 bases from V and 7 bases from J; junction bases left unmatched: 6.